The rows below give T cell receptor beta chains drawn from one sample of a study of cytomegalovirus exposure and HLA in healthy donors. Profiling relied on immunoSEQ multiplex PCR, and the TCRdb table lists in-frame clones only, not all of them. The sample lists about 91,000 clones, more than 75% occurring once. The sample was PBMCs. These receptors originate from a man aged 25-45 years in good health and CMV-seropositive. The CDR3 runs from the conserved cysteine through the conserved F or W.

v_gene	j_gene	CDR3aa
TRBV5-1	TRBJ2-3	CASSPGTSGSIGTDTQYF
TRBV11-2	TRBJ2-7	CASMPTSGRYEQYF
TRBV11-2	TRBJ1-2	CASSQGQAVNYGYTF
TRBV2	TRBJ1-2	CASSLDRDLYGYTF
TRBV28	TRBJ2-7	CASSLEVGLAYEQYF
TRBV19	.	CASSIAASGSIYEQYF
TRBV19	TRBJ1-5	CASSYRGQGGYSNQPQHF
TRBV7-2	TRBJ2-1	CASSLAGVGYNEQFF
TRBV11-2	TRBJ1-2	CASSLEAGVGYTF
TRBV19	TRBJ2-1	CASSIGSRSYNEQFF
TRBV12-1	TRBJ2-7	CASNYSTREGYEQYF
TRBV28	TRBJ1-5	CASSSWGQSNQPQHF
TRBV10-3	TRBJ2-3	CAISDGGDSTDTQYF